This T cell receptor beta chain was obtained from a study of T cell responses to AZD1222 COVID-19 vaccine. Study-level results: Baseline serology detected seropositivity in only 5 to 7 AZD1222 recipients. Repertoires were collected only later (after the peak T cell response had occurred).

The V gene's germline CDR1 is KGHSH and CDR2 LQKENI. The V end lost 6 bases, the J end lost 5 bases, and 17 bases lay between the germline ends. The CDR3 consists of 15 residues. Generated by immunoSEQ multiplex PCR, the TCRdb table keeps only in-frame clones and is missing some. The sample lists 160,000 or so clones; roughly 94% were seen once. Points on this clone: What it binds is not known.

This TCR came from an adult in good health. The sample here was peripheral blood, taken on day 0 of MenACWY control vaccination. The J gene is TRBJ2-1, the V gene TRBV18; D may be TRBD1 (6 bases). This chain's CDR3 is CASSPQGPGNNEQFF. In nucleotides, the CDR3 is TGTGCCAGCTCCCCCCAGGGGCCAGGGAACAATGAGCAGTTCTTC. Using reference TRBV18 and TRBJ2-1 for the parts outside the CDR3, the full variable domain is NAGVMQNPRHLVRRRGQEARLRCSPMKGHSHVYWYRQLPEEGLKFMVYLQKENIIDESGMPKERFSAEFPKEGPSILRIQQVVRGDSAAYFCASSPQGPGNNEQFFGPGTRLTVL.